Below, 23 T cell receptor beta chains from the same sample are listed, as sequenced in a study of regulatory T cells in long-lasting Graves disease. The authors built TCR beta libraries using iRepertoire HTBI primers and Arm-PCR of CDR3 regions. From the multiplex PCR reads, TCRdb called clonotypes with MiXCR, one entry per CDR3 protein. Of about 430,000 distinct CDR3 sequences in the sample, under 25% are singletons; the top ten hold roughly an eighth. The time point: persistent/refractory GD, antithyroid drugs over 5 years with positive TRAb. From RNA extracted from PBMCs, the TCR library was made. The material was peripheral blood mononuclear cells (PBMCs), obtained when the disease was refractory, from a patient treated with antithyroid drugs. All receptors derive from a female donor with Graves disease.

V is TRBV5-5 and J is TRBJ2-1, with D tentatively TRBD2 (7 bases). There are 14 residues in the CDR3. Between the trimmed V and J ends, which lost 9 bases and 3 bases, there was a span of 16 bases. Germline values: CDR1 SGHKS, CDR2 YYEKEE (reference sequence). The CDR3 DNA is TGTGCCAACCTTCCAGGGGAGGGCTACAATGAGCAGTTCTTC. Protein: CANLPGEGYNEQFF.

To note about this clonotype: A read error is likely here: a far larger clone is one base away. The CDR3: CASSPAGDRTWESQYF. The CDR3 nucleotides read TGTGCCAGCAGCCCAGCCGGGGACAGGACATGGGAGTCCCAGTACTTC. V gene TRBV28 combines with J gene TRBJ2-7, with TRBD1 matching over 8 bases. Per germline, CDR1 MDHEN and CDR2 SYDVKM. The junction had 20 bases not matched to a gene; V was cut back by 6 bases and J by 10 bases. The CDR3 spans 16 residues.

The chain is built from TRBV5-6 and TRBJ1-1; D gene uncertain. V lost 1 base and J 6 bases, leaving 7 bases between the germline ends. This CDR3 contains 12 residues. Germline V gives CDR1 SGHDT, CDR2 YYEEEE. The CDR3: CASSLPQSEAFF. CDR3 DNA sequence: TGTGCCAGCAGCTTGCCCCAGTCTGAAGCTTTCTTT.

The rearrangement links TRBV20-1 to TRBJ1-1, with 12 bases identical to TRBD1. The CDR3 loop spans 17 amino acids. Trimming at V came to 0 bases and at J to 4 bases, leaving 9 bases not matched to a gene. Germline CDR1 is DFQATT and CDR2 is SNEGSKA (reference sequence). CDR3 in DNA: TGCAGTGCTAGAGATTCGGGACAGGGGGCAGTGTCCACTGAAGCTTTCTTT. Translating it yields CSARDSGQGAVSTEAFF.

This clonotype was counted a few times. The genes are TRBV27 and TRBJ2-7; D gene ambiguous. The V gene lost 2 bases and the J gene lost 6 bases, with 11 bases spanning the gap. This CDR3 is 13 amino acids long. Germline V gene sequence: CDR1 MNHEY, CDR2 SMNVEV (reference sequence). The CDR3 DNA sequence: TGTGCCAGCAGTTTAACCAGTTTTTCCGAGCAGTACTTC. Protein: CASSLTSFSEQYF.

V and J are TRBV27 and TRBJ2-2, with a possible D match to TRBD2 (7 bases). V dropped 6 bases and J dropped 2 bases, with 13 bases sitting between them. The CDR3 extends over 15 amino acids. From germline, CDR1 is MNHEY and CDR2 SMNVEV (reference sequence). CDR3 nucleotide sequence: TGTGCCAGCAGCCCCTGGGGGGGCAACACCGGGGAGCTGTTTTTT. Encoded protein: CASSPWGGNTGELFF.

There are many counts of this clonotype. This chain connects TRBV6-2 or TRBV6-3 to TRBJ2-7; D is perhaps TRBD1 (5 bases). The CDR3 has 13 amino acids. Per the germline V gene, CDR1 is MNHEY and CDR2 is SVGEGT. Trimming shortened V by 4 bases and J by 1 base, and 8 bases separated the two germline ends. The CDR3 nucleotides read TGTGCCAGCAGTTCGGACACTTCCTACGAGCAGTACTTC. Translating gives CASSSDTSYEQYF.

This clonotype has only a few counts. The CDR3 DNA reads as TGCAGTGCTCTAGCGGGAGGTAACACCGGGGAGCTGTTTTTT. Translation: CSALAGGNTGELFF. The V gene is TRBV20-1, the J gene TRBJ2-2; 11 bases align to TRBD2. This CDR3 region has 14 residues. Germline V CDR1 and CDR2: DFQATT, SNEGSKA (reference sequence). V dropped 5 bases and J dropped 2; count of bases not matched to a gene: 1.

The chain combines TRBV5-6 with TRBJ2-7; D gene uncertain. The CDR3 contains 15 residues. V lost 4 bases, J lost 0 bases, and 14 bases lay in between. Per germline, CDR1 SGHDT and CDR2 YYEEEE. CDR3 nucleotides: TGTGCCAGCAGCGCCACCCTGGGGTCCTCCTACGAGCAGTACTTC. This encodes CASSATLGSSYEQYF.

V gene TRBV20-1 combines with J gene TRBJ2-7; 13 nucleotides align to TRBD2. The CDR3 is 18 residues long. Germline CDR1 is DFQATT and CDR2 is SNEGSKA (reference sequence). The V segment lost 6 bases and the J segment 0 bases; nucleotides outside the gene matches: 14. The CDR3 DNA reads TGCAGTGCGTCATTACCGGGACTAGCGGGACCCAGCTCCTACGAGCAGTACTTC. It is translated as CSASLPGLAGPSSYEQYF.

Comments on this clonotype: Given a much more abundant clone one base away, this may be a read error. It is likely a read error, because the conserved phenylalanine at the end of the CDR3 is missing. The rearrangement links TRBV27 to TRBJ2-7, with no clear D. This CDR3 is 14 amino acids long. Looked up from germline, CDR1 is MNHEY and CDR2 is SMNVEV (reference sequence). V gave up 2 bases and J gave up 3 bases, with 11 bases separating them. CDR3 in DNA: TGTGCCAGCAGTTTAGGACCGATAAGCTACGAGCAGTACTCC. It specifies CASSLGPISYEQYS.

This clonotype was counted ten times or more. The chain couples TRBV28 to TRBJ2-7; D might be TRBD2 (6 bases). V lost 7 bases to trimming and J lost 3 bases, with 10 bases between them. There are 12 residues in the CDR3. CDR1 and CDR2 (germline): MDHEN, SYDVKM. The CDR3 coding sequence is TGTGCCAGCACCGGGGGAATCTACGAGCAGTACTTC. This encodes CASTGGIYEQYF.

This chain links TRBV20-1 with TRBJ2-7, with 8 bases that match TRBD1. The junction had 5 bases not matched to a gene; V was cut back by 6 bases and J by 1 base. The CDR3 runs to 13 residues. The germline CDR1 and CDR2 sequences are DFQATT and SNEGSKA (reference sequence). The CDR3 protein is CSAKGTGSYEQYF. CDR3 nucleotides: TGCAGTGCGAAAGGGACAGGTTCCTACGAGCAGTACTTC.

The sample holds many counts of this clonotype. The chain recombines TRBV28 with TRBJ1-1, with D perhaps matching TRBD1 (5 bases). CDR1 and CDR2 from the germline V gene are MDHEN and SYDVKM. Trimming removed 5 bases from V and 1 base from J, with 11 bases in between. This CDR3 comprises 14 residues. CDR3 nucleotides: TGTGCCAGCAGTGCGACAGCCGCGAACACTGAAGCTTTCTTT. The encoded protein is CASSATAANTEAFF.

This clonotype was observed a handful of times. One end of the junction does not line up with germline, which may come from a read error. The J gene is TRBJ2-3, the V gene TRBV28; D gene ambiguous. The CDR3 covers 14 residues. Germline V gives CDR1 MDHEN, CDR2 SYDVKM. The CDR3 is CASGFGRFTDTQYF. In DNA, the CDR3 is TGTGCCAGCGGTTTTGGGCGGTTCACAGATACGCAGTATTTT.

This clonotype was counted many times. The V gene is TRBV28, the J gene TRBJ2-2; 9 nucleotides align to TRBD2. CDR1 is MDHEN and CDR2 is SYDVKM in the germline V gene. This CDR3 has 14 amino acids. V shed 8 bases and J 2 bases; nucleotides not matched to a gene: 3. This CDR3 reads CASLAGLNTGELFF. For the CDR3, the DNA is TGTGCCAGCCTAGCGGGACTAAACACCGGGGAGCTGTTTTTT.

The chain combines TRBV2 with TRBJ2-5; the D is unclear. The germline CDR1 and CDR2 sequences are SNHLY and FYNNEI. Trimming cost V 7 bases and J 6 bases, with 9 bases left between them. This CDR3 comprises 11 residues. The DNA of the CDR3 is TGTGCCAGCACCGTAGACAAGACCCAGTACTTC. Its protein product is CASTVDKTQYF.

This clonotype was detected only once. Since a much larger clone is just one base distant, this may be a read error. The chain is built from TRBV27 and TRBJ2-7; 8 nucleotides align to TRBD2. Germline trimming cut 10 bases from V and 6 bases from J; bases unmatched to any gene: 14. This CDR3 comprises 14 residues. Germline lookup yields CDR1 MNHEY and CDR2 SMNVEV (reference sequence). In DNA form, the CDR3 reads TGTGCCACCCGACTAGCGAGAGCTCGAGGCGAGCAGTACTTC. The encoded protein is CATRLARARGEQYF.

This clonotype has at least ten counts. This rearrangement joins TRBV6-2 or TRBV6-3 to TRBJ1-1; D is possibly TRBD1 (5 bases). Per germline, CDR1 MNHEY and CDR2 SVGEGT. There are 15 residues in the CDR3. The V end lost 0 bases, the J end lost 4 bases, and 12 bases lay between the germline ends. CDR3 coding DNA: TGTGCCAGCAGTTACTCGCAGGGCTTGATCACTGAAGCTTTCTTT. It translates to CASSYSQGLITEAFF.

This clonotype turned up a few times. The chain employs TRBV24-1 and TRBJ2-2, with D hard to call. Germline CDR1 is KGHDR and CDR2 is SFDVKD. The germline V and J ends were trimmed by 4 bases and 6 bases, with 17 bases remaining between them. The CDR3 loop spans 16 amino acids. CDR3: CATSDPARADAGELFF. In nucleotides, the CDR3 is TGTGCCACCAGTGACCCCGCTCGGGCGGATGCCGGGGAGCTGTTTTTT.

This clonotype was recorded many times. The chain uses TRBV28 and TRBJ1-5, with TRBD1 identical over 7 bases. The germline V gene has CDR1 MDHEN and CDR2 SYDVKM. The junction had 18 bases not matched to a gene; V was cut back by 5 bases and J by 11 bases. The CDR3 contains 16 residues. As DNA, the CDR3 is TGTGCCAGCAGTCCGCCTGACAGGGTGGGGAAAGGGGCCCAGCATTTT. Residues: CASSPPDRVGKGAQHF.

A few counts support this clonotype. V is TRBV12-3 or TRBV12-4 and J is TRBJ1-3, with no clear D. Trimming took off 7 bases at V and 0 bases at J, with 10 bases between the two ends. This CDR3 comprises 14 residues. CDR3 in amino acids: CASTLGSSGNTIYF. The CDR3 DNA reads as TGTGCCAGCACCTTAGGGAGCTCTGGAAACACCATATATTTT.

This chain uses TRBV4-1 with TRBJ1-2; maybe TRBD1 (6 bases). Germline CDR1 and CDR2: MGHRA and YSYEKL. Trimming took 1 base from V and 5 from J, leaving 17 bases between them. This CDR3 region has 16 residues. CDR3 in DNA: TGCGCCAGCAGCCAAGGTCGACAGGACTTATGGTATGGCTACACCTTC. This encodes CASSQGRQDLWYGYTF.